This T cell receptor beta chain is from a study of a mutant IDH1 vaccine in newly diagnosed glioma. Overall study context: Vaccine dosing followed radiotherapy by 4-6 weeks, or accompanied temozolomide cycles. Visit V12 was at week 35; visit V13 was at week 47.

V trimming: 0 bases; J trimming: 3 bases; junction bases outside the gene matches: 0. The CDR3 runs 14 residues. Germline assignment: CDR1 SGHRS and CDR2 YFSETQ. Measured with immunoSEQ multiplex PCR; TCRdb has only the in-frame clones, and not every one. The sample has some 20,000 clones, roughly 84% seen once. About this clone: As yet, its antigen is unknown.

Described time point: week 47, end of study. Topical imiquimod accompanied each vaccine dose, which consisted of 300 ug of mutant IDH1 20-mer peptide. The V and J genes are TRBV5-1 and TRBJ2-7; 10 nucleotides line up with TRBD2. Sequences were derived from PBMCs, sampled from a glioma patient whose treatment included an IDH1 peptide vaccine. This clonotype was sampled from a man aged 35 to 55 with glioma. CDR3 in DNA: TGCGCCAGCAGCTTGGGGACTAGCGGCTACGAGCAGTACTTC. Amino acids: CASSLGTSGYEQYF.